This T cell receptor beta chain was observed in a study of cytomegalovirus exposure and HLA in healthy donors. A word on this clone: The antigen is unknown.

Germline CDR1 is SGHNT and CDR2 is YYREEE (reference sequence). The V gene end was trimmed by 6 bases and the J gene end by 3 bases; junction bases not matched to a gene: 9. The CDR3 contains 16 residues. General study findings and limits: Altogether, about 160 TCR beta chains were recorded as cytomegalovirus-associated. Analyzed later, most CMV-associated TCR beta chains appeared HLA-restricted.

PCR used 60 Vbeta primers and 13 Jbeta primers. Original processing methods: The authors later counted 70 million to 85 million unique TCR beta chains, roughly 10 million of them shared. Assay: immunoSEQ multiplex PCR; the TCRdb copy retains only in-frame clones and omits some. That table is the source of V, J and clone size, and D and trimming were worked out from the DNA. Of approximately 180,000 clones listed, over 65% are singletons. Sequencing was carried out using PBMCs. The origin of this receptor is a woman aged 60 to 75 in good health and CMV-seropositive. The J gene is TRBJ2-6, the V gene TRBV5-4; TRBD2 matches at 7 bases. CDR3 region: CASTWGGFGGANVLTF. DNA for the CDR3: TGTGCCAGCACCTGGGGGGGGTTCGGTGGGGCCAACGTCCTGACTTTC.